What follows are 7 T cell receptor beta chains derived from one specimen sequenced in a study of shared clonotypes between healthy human individuals. Assay: immunoSEQ multiplex PCR; the TCRdb copy retains only in-frame clones and omits some. The data show around 2,000,000 clones, approximately 94% seen once. CD45RO-negative, CCR7-positively selected cells formed the naive CD8 fraction, excluding terminally differentiated effector memory CD45RA+ cells. The sample comprised naive CD8+ T cells from PBMCs. These TCRs come from a young man in good health. Some clones in this sample may be carry-over from other donors' samples.

This clone was counted a few times. The J gene is TRBJ1-1, the V gene TRBV5-1, with D perhaps TRBD1 (5 bases). V was trimmed by 3 bases and J by 4 bases, leaving 10 bases between them. The CDR3 sequence is 13 residues long. Per germline, CDR1 SGHRS and CDR2 YFSETQ. The CDR3 DNA reads TGCGCCAGCAGCTCCGCGGGGGGCACTGAAGCTTTCTTT. It specifies CASSSAGGTEAFF.

The CDR3 sequence is CASSQGTGAQGYTF. For the CDR3, the DNA is TGCGCCAGCAGCCAAGGGACGGGGGCCCAAGGCTACACCTTC. The chain joins TRBV4-1 to TRBJ1-2, with a weak D call TRBD1 (6 bases). Germline loops: CDR1 MGHRA, CDR2 YSYEKL. This CDR3 spans 14 amino acids. Trimming left V 1 base short and J 8 bases short, with 14 bases between.

The rearrangement joins TRBV6-6 to TRBJ2-7, with D maybe TRBD1 (5 bases). Germline-derived CDR1 and CDR2 are MNHNY and SVGAGI (reference sequence). The CDR3 has 14 amino acids. Trimming removed 6 bases from V and 1 base from J, with 13 bases in between. As DNA, the CDR3 is TGTGCCAGCAGCCAGGGTACGCGATCCTACGAGCAGTACTTC. Protein sequence: CASSQGTRSYEQYF.

The CDR3 region is CASSLRGNNEKLFF. Here the CDR3 DNA reads TGTGCCAGCAGCCTCAGGGGTAATAATGAAAAACTGTTTTTT. The J gene is TRBJ1-4, the V gene TRBV28, with a possible D match to TRBD1 (6 bases). Germline CDR1 reads MDHEN; CDR2 reads SYDVKM. Trimming removed 6 bases at V and 4 bases at J, with 12 bases between. The CDR3 length is 14 residues.

This sequence joins TRBV27 and TRBJ1-1; TRBD1 agrees at 7 bases. V shed 0 bases, J shed 4 bases, and the junction held 5 bases outside the gene matches. Germline lookup yields CDR1 MNHEY and CDR2 SMNVEV (reference sequence). The CDR3 runs to 15 residues. The CDR3 nucleotides read TGTGCCAGCAGTTTATCCCAGGGGGTGGTCACTGAAGCTTTCTTT. Its translation: CASSLSQGVVTEAFF.

The chain carries TRBV28 and TRBJ2-7; possibly TRBD1 for D (6 bases). Germline values: CDR1 MDHEN, CDR2 SYDVKM. Trimming stripped 3 bases from V and 3 bases from J, with 21 bases between. There are 17 residues in the CDR3. In DNA form, the CDR3 reads TGTGCCAGCAGTTTCTCCGACCCCGGACAGCACCTCTACGAGCAGTACTTC. Protein: CASSFSDPGQHLYEQYF.

CDR3 amino acids: CASSAEGTTNEKLFF. DNA of the CDR3: TGTGCCAGCAGCGCCGAGGGGACAACTAATGAAAAACTGTTTTTT. V usage is TRBV5-8 and J usage is TRBJ1-4; maybe TRBD1 (5 bases). The V end lost 4 bases, the J end lost 0 bases, and 10 bases lay between the germline ends. There are 15 residues in the CDR3. Germline loops: CDR1 SGHTS, CDR2 YDEGEE.